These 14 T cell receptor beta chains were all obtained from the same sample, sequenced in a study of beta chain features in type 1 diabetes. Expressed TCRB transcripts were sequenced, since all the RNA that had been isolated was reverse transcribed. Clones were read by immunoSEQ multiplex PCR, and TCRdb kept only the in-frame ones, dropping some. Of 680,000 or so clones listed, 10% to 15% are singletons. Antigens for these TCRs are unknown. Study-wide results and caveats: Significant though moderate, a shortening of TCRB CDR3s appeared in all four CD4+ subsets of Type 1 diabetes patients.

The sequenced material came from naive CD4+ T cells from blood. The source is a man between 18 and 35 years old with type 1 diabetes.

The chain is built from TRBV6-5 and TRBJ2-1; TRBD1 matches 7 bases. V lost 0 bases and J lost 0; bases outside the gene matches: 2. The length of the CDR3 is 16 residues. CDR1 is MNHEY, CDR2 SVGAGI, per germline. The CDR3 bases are TGTGCCAGCAGTTACTCGGGGGACAGCTCCTACAATGAGCAGTTCTTC. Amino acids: CASSYSGDSSYNEQFF.

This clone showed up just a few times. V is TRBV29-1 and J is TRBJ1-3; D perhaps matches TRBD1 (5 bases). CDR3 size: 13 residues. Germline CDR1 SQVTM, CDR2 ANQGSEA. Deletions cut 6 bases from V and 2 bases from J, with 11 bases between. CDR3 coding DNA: TGCAGCGTCGAGGGGACGCCTGGAAACACCATATATTTT. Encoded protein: CSVEGTPGNTIYF. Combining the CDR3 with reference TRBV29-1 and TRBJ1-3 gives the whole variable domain SAVISQKPSRDICQRGTSLTIQCQVDSQVTMMFWYRQQPGQSLTLIATANQGSEATYESGFVIDKFPISRPNLTFSTLTVSNMSPEDSSIYLCSVEGTPGNTIYFGEGSWLTVV.

CDR3 in DNA: TGTGCCTGGACTGTACAGGCTGCCAACACTGAAGCTTTCTTT. Translation: CAWTVQAANTEAFF. The V and J genes are TRBV30 and TRBJ1-1; a weak D match, TRBD1 (5 bases). The CDR3 is 14 residues long. Between the trimmed V and J ends, which lost 4 bases and 2 bases, there was a span of 14 bases. The germline CDR1 and CDR2 sequences are GTSNPN and SVGIG (reference sequence).

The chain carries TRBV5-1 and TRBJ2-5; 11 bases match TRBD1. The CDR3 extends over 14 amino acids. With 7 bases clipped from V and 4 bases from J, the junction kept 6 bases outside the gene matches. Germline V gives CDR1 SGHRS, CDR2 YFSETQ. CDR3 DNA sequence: TGCGCCAGCGTTGCCGGGACAGGGGGAGAGACCCAGTACTTC. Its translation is CASVAGTGGETQYF. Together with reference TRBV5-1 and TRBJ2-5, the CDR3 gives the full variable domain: KAGVTQTPRYLIKTRGQQVTLSCSPISGHRSVSWYQQTPGQGLQFLFEYFSETQRNKGNFPGRFSGRQFSNSRSEMNVSTLELGDSALYLCASVAGTGGETQYFGPGTRLLVL.

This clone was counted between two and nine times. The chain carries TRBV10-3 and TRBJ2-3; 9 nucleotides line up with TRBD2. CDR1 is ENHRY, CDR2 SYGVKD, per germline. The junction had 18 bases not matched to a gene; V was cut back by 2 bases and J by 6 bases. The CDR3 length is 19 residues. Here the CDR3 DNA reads TGTGCCATCAGTGAGCCCCCGAGCAACCGCGGGGGGGGTTGGGATACGCAGTATTTT. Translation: CAISEPPSNRGGGWDTQYF.

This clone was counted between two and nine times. CDR3 in DNA: TGTGCCAGCAGTGAAGGGGGCTTTGGGAATTCACCCCTCCACTTT. Its protein product is CASSEGGFGNSPLHF. V usage is TRBV2 and J usage is TRBJ1-6; a weak D match, TRBD1 (5 bases). V was trimmed by 1 base and J by 7 bases, leaving 11 bases between them. The CDR3 has 15 residues. Germline lookup yields CDR1 SNHLY and CDR2 FYNNEI. The full variable domain, with the rest looked up from reference TRBV2 and TRBJ1-6, is EPEVTQTPSHQVTQMGQEVILRCVPISNHLYFYWYRQILGQKVEFLVSFYNNEISEKSEIFDDQFSVERPDGSNFTLKIRSTKLEDSAMYFCASSEGGFGNSPLHFGNGTRLTVT.

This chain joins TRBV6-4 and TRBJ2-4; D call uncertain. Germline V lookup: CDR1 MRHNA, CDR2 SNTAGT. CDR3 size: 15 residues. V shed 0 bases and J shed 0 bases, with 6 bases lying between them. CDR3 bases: TGTGCCAGCAGTGACTCGTACGGAGCCAAAAACATTCAGTACTTC. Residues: CASSDSYGAKNIQYF.

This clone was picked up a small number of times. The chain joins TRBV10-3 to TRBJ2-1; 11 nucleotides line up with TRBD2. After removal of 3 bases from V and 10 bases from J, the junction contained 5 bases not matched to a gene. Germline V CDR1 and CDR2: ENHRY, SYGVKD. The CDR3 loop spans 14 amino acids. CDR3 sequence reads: CAISDGTSGEEQFF. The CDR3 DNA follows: TGTGCCATCAGTGACGGGACTAGCGGAGAGGAGCAGTTCTTC.

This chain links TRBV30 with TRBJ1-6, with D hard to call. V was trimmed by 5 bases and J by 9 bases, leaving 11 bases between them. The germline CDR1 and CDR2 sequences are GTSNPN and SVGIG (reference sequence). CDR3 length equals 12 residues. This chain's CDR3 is CAWGRPGSPLHF. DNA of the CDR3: TGTGCCTGGGGTCGCCCCGGTTCACCCCTCCACTTT.

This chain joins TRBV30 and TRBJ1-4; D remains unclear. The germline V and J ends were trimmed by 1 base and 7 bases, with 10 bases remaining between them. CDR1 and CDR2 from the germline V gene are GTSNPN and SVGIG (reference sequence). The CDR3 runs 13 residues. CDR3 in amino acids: CAWSAGKGEKLFF. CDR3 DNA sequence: TGTGCCTGGAGTGCCGGGAAGGGTGAAAAACTGTTTTTT.

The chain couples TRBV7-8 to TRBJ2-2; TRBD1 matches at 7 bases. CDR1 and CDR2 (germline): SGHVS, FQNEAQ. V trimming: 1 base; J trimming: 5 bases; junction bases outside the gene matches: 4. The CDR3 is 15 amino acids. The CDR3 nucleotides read TGTGCCAGCAGCTTAGGGACAGGCAGAACCGGGGAGCTGTTTTTT. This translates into CASSLGTGRTGELFF.

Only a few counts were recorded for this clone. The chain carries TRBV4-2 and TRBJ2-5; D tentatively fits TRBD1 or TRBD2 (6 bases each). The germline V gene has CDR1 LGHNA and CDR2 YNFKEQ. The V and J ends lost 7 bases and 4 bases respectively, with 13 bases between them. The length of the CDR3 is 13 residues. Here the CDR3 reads CASMKGGGETQYF. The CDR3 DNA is TGTGCCAGCATGAAGGGGGGAGGAGAGACCCAGTACTTC.

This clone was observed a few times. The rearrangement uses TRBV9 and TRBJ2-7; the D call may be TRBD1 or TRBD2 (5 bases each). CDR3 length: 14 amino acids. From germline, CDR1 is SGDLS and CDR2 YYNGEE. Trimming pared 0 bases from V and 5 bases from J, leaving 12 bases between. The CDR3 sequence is CASSVGPGSDEQYF. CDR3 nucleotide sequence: TGTGCCAGCAGCGTAGGTCCAGGGAGCGACGAGCAGTACTTC.

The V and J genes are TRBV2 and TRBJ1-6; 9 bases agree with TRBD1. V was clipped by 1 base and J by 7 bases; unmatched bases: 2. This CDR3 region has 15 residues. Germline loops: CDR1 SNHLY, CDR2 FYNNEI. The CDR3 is CASSEVGQGNSPLHF. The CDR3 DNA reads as TGTGCCAGCAGTGAAGTTGGACAGGGGAATTCACCCCTCCACTTT.